Listed here are 32 T cell receptor beta chains from one sample, sequenced in a study of blood T cell repertoires in COVID-19. The protocol was immunoSEQ multiplex PCR, while the TCRdb copy is restricted to in-frame clones and leaves out a portion. The table lists 250,000 or so clones, more than 75% of them singletons. Sequencing used PBMCs or T cells enriched from blood (not recorded which). These receptor sequences come from a woman aged 45-65 years who had recovered from COVID-19.

For this clone: The same CDR3 can be traced to other DNA sequences in this sample. The chain combines TRBV20-1 with TRBJ2-1, with unresolved D. V was clipped by 3 bases and J by 5 bases, with 5 bases between them. The CDR3 covers 11 residues. The germline CDR1 and CDR2 sequences are DFQATT and SNEGSKA (reference sequence). For the CDR3, the DNA is TGCAGTGCTAGTTTAAACAATGAGCAGTTCTTC. Encoded protein: CSASLNNEQFF.

In this sample, this clone turned up once. V gene TRBV27 combines with J gene TRBJ1-2; 7 bases fit TRBD1. This CDR3 has 14 amino acids. Germline lookup yields CDR1 MNHEY and CDR2 SMNVEV (reference sequence). V shed 5 bases and J 4 bases; nucleotides not matched to a gene: 7. CDR3 DNA: TGTGCCAGCAGTCTCCGACAGGGTCTCTATGGCTACACCTTC. Its protein product is CASSLRQGLYGYTF.

CDR3 coding DNA: TGTGCCAGCGACAAATATAGCAATCAGCCCCAGCATTTT. Protein sequence: CASDKYSNQPQHF. The chain employs TRBV28 and TRBJ1-5; D is unresolved. Germline V gives CDR1 MDHEN, CDR2 SYDVKM. Trimming pared 8 bases from V and 0 bases from J, leaving 8 bases between. The CDR3 runs to 13 residues.

This clone was observed a single time. The DNA of the CDR3 is TGCGCCAGCAGACACACCCGACAGGGAATAGGAAACACCATATATTTT. Translation: CASRHTRQGIGNTIYF. V and J are TRBV4-1 and TRBJ1-3, with 7 positions matching TRBD1. Trimming removed 6 bases from V and 4 bases from J; junction bases left unmatched: 12. This CDR3 contains 16 residues. Germline V gene sequence: CDR1 MGHRA, CDR2 YSYEKL.

The rearrangement uses TRBV5-1 and TRBJ2-7, with D possibly TRBD1 on 5 matching bases. Trimming took off 1 base at V and 6 bases at J, with 8 bases between the two ends. The germline V gene has CDR1 SGHRS and CDR2 YFSETQ. The CDR3 covers 12 residues. CDR3 bases: TGCGCCAGCAGCTTGCAGGGTTCCGAGCAGTACTTC. Its protein is CASSLQGSEQYF.

V is TRBV28 and J is TRBJ1-4; 7 bases match TRBD1. The CDR3 consists of 16 residues. V dropped 5 bases and J dropped 3; count of bases not matched to a gene: 9. Looked up from germline, CDR1 is MDHEN and CDR2 is SYDVKM. CDR3 DNA sequence: TGTGCCAGCAGTCCCCGACAGGGTAATGCTAATGAAAAACTGTTTTTT. Translation gives CASSPRQGNANEKLFF.

The chain recombines TRBV13 with TRBJ2-3; 8 bases map to TRBD2. V shed 5 bases and J 1 base; nucleotides not matched to a gene: 5. CDR1 and CDR2 (germline): PRHDT, FYEKMQ (reference sequence). The CDR3 totals 15 residues. The CDR3 loop reads CASSPPTSGTDTQYF. The CDR3 nucleotides read TGTGCCAGCAGCCCTCCGACTAGCGGCACAGATACGCAGTATTTT.

For the CDR3, the DNA is TGTGCCAGCAGTGAACAGGGGGCGCCGACCTATGGCTACACCTTC. Residues: CASSEQGAPTYGYTF. The chain employs TRBV2 and TRBJ1-2; 8 bases align to TRBD1. CDR3 length equals 15 residues. V shed 2 bases and J 4 bases; nucleotides not matched to a gene: 6. Germline CDR1 and CDR2: SNHLY and FYNNEI.

The chain carries TRBV6-4 and TRBJ2-1; D call uncertain. Looked up from germline, CDR1 is MRHNA and CDR2 is SNTAGT. The V gene lost 8 bases and the J gene lost 0 bases, with 14 bases spanning the gap. This CDR3 comprises 15 residues. The DNA for the CDR3 is TGTGCCAGCTCGCCGTTTCCCGGCTCCTACAATGAGCAGTTCTTC. Its protein product is CASSPFPGSYNEQFF.

CDR3 loop: CASSHLMVSEKLFF. CDR3 nucleotides: TGTGCCAGCAGCCATCTCATGGTCAGTGAAAAACTGTTTTTT. The chain has TRBV3-1 (or the pseudogene TRBV3-2) and TRBJ1-4; D uncertain. Trimming stripped 3 bases from V and 7 bases from J, with 12 bases between. This CDR3 has 14 residues. Germline loops: CDR1 LGHDT, CDR2 YNNKEL (reference sequence).

The gene calls are TRBV5-1 and TRBJ1-1; TRBD1 is a possible D gene (6 bases). The V and J ends lost 1 base and 6 bases respectively, with 16 bases between them. The germline CDR1 and CDR2 sequences are SGHRS and YFSETQ. The CDR3 runs 15 residues. In DNA, the CDR3 is TGCGCCAGCAGCTTGACCCCAGGGGCTGAGGCTGAAGCTTTCTTT. Its protein product is CASSLTPGAEAEAFF.

The chain recombines TRBV6-1 with TRBJ1-5; possibly TRBD1 for D (6 bases). V lost 1 base and J 4 bases, leaving 11 bases between the germline ends. CDR1 is MNHNS, CDR2 SASEGT, per germline. This CDR3 is 15 amino acids long. CDR3 protein: CASSEDGQGNQPQHF. CDR3 DNA sequence: TGTGCCAGCAGTGAAGATGGGCAGGGGAATCAGCCCCAGCATTTT.

V usage is TRBV5-1 and J usage is TRBJ1-4; D is ambiguous. The V end was cut by 0 bases, the J end by 6 bases, with 12 bases between. Germline values: CDR1 SGHRS, CDR2 YFSETQ. CDR3 length: 15 amino acids. In nucleotides, the CDR3 is TGCGCCAGCAGCTTGGGGTGGAGGGAAGATGAAAAACTGTTTTTT. It is translated as CASSLGWREDEKLFF.

V is TRBV7-8 and J is TRBJ2-1, with TRBD2 identical over 10 bases. V was pared by 5 bases and J by 9 bases, with 7 bases of the junction left unmatched. Germline V gives CDR1 SGHVS, CDR2 FQNEAQ. This CDR3 comprises 14 residues. CDR3 in amino acids: CASSRAGGQGEQFF. The CDR3 bases are TGTGCCAGCAGCCGAGCGGGAGGGCAGGGTGAGCAGTTCTTC.

The chain is built from TRBV2 and TRBJ2-1, with D unresolved. The germline CDR1 and CDR2 sequences are SNHLY and FYNNEI. The CDR3 sequence is 13 residues long. The V end lost 5 bases, the J end lost 10 bases, and 15 bases lay between the germline ends. CDR3 loop: CASSKTPLGEQFF. CDR3 nucleotide sequence: TGTGCCAGCAGTAAGACCCCACTGGGCGAGCAGTTCTTC.

The chain links TRBV28 to TRBJ2-3, with 9 bases that match TRBD2. CDR1 and CDR2 from the germline V gene are MDHEN and SYDVKM. The CDR3 contains 17 residues. The V and J ends lost 5 bases and 1 base, in that order; junction bases with no gene match: 10. DNA for the CDR3: TGTGCCAGCAGTACCTATGGACTAGCGCCTCGCACAGATACGCAGTATTTT. Translation gives CASSTYGLAPRTDTQYF.

V and J are TRBV28 and TRBJ1-2, with 7 bases matching TRBD1. J was trimmed by 4 bases and V by 3 bases; bases with no gene match: 8. This CDR3 is 15 amino acids long. The germline gives CDR1 MDHEN, CDR2 SYDVKM. The CDR3 region has the DNA TGTGCCAGCAGTTTCAACCGGGACAGCTTCTATGGCTACACCTTC. Its translation: CASSFNRDSFYGYTF.

This sequence joins TRBV28 and TRBJ1-2, with a weak D call TRBD1 (5 bases). CDR1 MDHEN and CDR2 SYDVKM come from the germline V gene. The V end lost 6 bases, the J end lost 5 bases, and 16 bases lay between the germline ends. The CDR3 is 14 amino acids. CDR3 loop: CASRGGLRVYGYTF. CDR3 coding DNA: TGTGCCAGCAGGGGGGGACTGAGGGTGTATGGCTACACCTTC.

In DNA form, the CDR3 reads TGTGCCACCAGCAGCACCCTCGGTATGGCTAGCGGGCCCTACGAGCAGTACTTC. Translated: CATSSTLGMASGPYEQYF. V and J are TRBV15 and TRBJ2-7, with TRBD2 matching 8 bases. V gave up 3 bases and J gave up 2 bases; unmatched junction bases: 15. CDR1 is LNHNV, CDR2 YYDKDF, per germline (reference sequence). CDR3 size: 18 residues. The whole variable domain, filled in from reference TRBV15 and TRBJ2-7, reads DAMVIQNPRYQVTQFGKPVTLSCSQTLNHNVMYWYQQKSSQAPKLLFHYYDKDFNNEADTPDNFQSRRPNTSFCFLDIRSPGLGDTAMYLCATSSTLGMASGPYEQYFGPGTRLTVT.

The V gene is TRBV7-9, the J gene TRBJ1-3; D not resolved. CDR1 SEHNR and CDR2 FQNEAQ come from the germline V gene (reference sequence). The CDR3 sequence is 16 residues long. V was trimmed by 5 bases and J by 0 bases, leaving 14 bases between them. The CDR3: CASSDKRMSSGNTIYF. In nucleotides, the CDR3 is TGTGCCAGCAGCGACAAAAGGATGAGCTCTGGAAACACCATATATTTT.

This rearrangement joins TRBV19 to TRBJ2-7; 8 bases align to TRBD1. CDR3 length: 15 residues. Germline-derived CDR1 and CDR2 are LNHDA and SQIVND (reference sequence). The junction had 8 bases not matched to a gene; V was cut back by 5 bases and J by 2 bases. CDR3 residues: CASSFAGTGPYEQYF. CDR3 DNA: TGTGCCAGTAGTTTCGCCGGGACAGGTCCCTACGAGCAGTACTTC. Full variable domain (missing parts from reference TRBV19 and TRBJ2-7): DGGITQSPKYLFRKEGQNVTLSCEQNLNHDAMYWYRQDPGQGLRLIYYSQIVNDFQKGDIAEGYSVSREKKESFPLTVTSAQKNPTAFYLCASSFAGTGPYEQYFGPGTRLTVT.

Here the CDR3 reads CASSSGQTGGETQYF. The CDR3 DNA is TGCGCCAGCAGCTCAGGACAGACGGGAGGGGAGACCCAGTACTTC. The rearrangement joins TRBV5-1 to TRBJ2-5; TRBD2 agrees at 8 bases. The J segment lost 5 bases and the V segment lost 3 bases, leaving 9 bases of the junction unmatched. The CDR3 covers 15 residues. The germline gives CDR1 SGHRS, CDR2 YFSETQ.

The chain carries TRBV13 and TRBJ1-1; D is perhaps TRBD1 (5 bases). The CDR3 is made up of 11 amino acids. V lost 2 bases and J lost 7, with 5 bases in between. Per the germline V gene, CDR1 is PRHDT and CDR2 is FYEKMQ (reference sequence). CDR3 region: CASSLQGEAFF. In DNA form, the CDR3 reads TGTGCCAGCAGCTTACAGGGTGAAGCTTTCTTT.

J is TRBJ1-2 and V is TRBV28, with 8 bases aligning to TRBD1. V lost 10 bases to trimming and J lost 7 bases; unmatched junction nucleotides: 11. Germline CDR1 MDHEN, CDR2 SYDVKM. CDR3 size: 13 residues. The CDR3 spells CAILWTGKGGYTF. The CDR3, as DNA: TGTGCCATCTTATGGACAGGGAAGGGTGGCTACACCTTC.

The chain has TRBV29-1 and TRBJ2-3, with 12 positions matching TRBD2. The trim removed 3 bases at V and 5 bases at J, leaving 0 bases unmatched. CDR1 is SQVTM, CDR2 ANQGSEA, per germline. The CDR3 has 13 amino acids. CDR3 region: CSVEGLAGDTQYF. The CDR3, as DNA: TGCAGCGTTGAGGGACTAGCGGGAGATACGCAGTATTTT.

In its sample, this clone was seen once. The chain employs TRBV11-2 and TRBJ2-3; 12 bases match TRBD2. Trimming at V came to 4 bases and at J to 3 bases, leaving 5 bases not matched to a gene. Per the germline V gene, CDR1 is SGHAT and CDR2 is FQNNGV. This CDR3 region has 16 residues. In nucleotides, the CDR3 is TGTGCCAGCAGCTACAGGACTAGCGGGAAGACAGATACGCAGTATTTT. Protein product: CASSYRTSGKTDTQYF.

The chain employs TRBV19 and TRBJ1-1; D is undetermined. The CDR3 sequence is 13 residues long. Germline CDR1 reads LNHDA; CDR2 reads SQIVND (reference sequence). Trimming left V 5 bases short and J 3 bases short, with 10 bases between. The chain's CDR3 is CASSRGRDTEAFF. The CDR3 nucleotides read TGTGCCAGTAGTCGGGGAAGGGACACTGAAGCTTTCTTT.

The chain couples TRBV6-2 or TRBV6-3 to TRBJ1-2, with a weak D call TRBD1 (6 bases). CDR3 length: 14 residues. V was cut by 3 bases and J by 6 bases, with 14 bases left in between. Germline values: CDR1 MNHEY, CDR2 SVGEGT. The CDR3 bases are TGTGCCAGCAGTTATTCGGGCGCAGGGGATGGCTACACCTTC. Its translation is CASSYSGAGDGYTF.

This sequence joins TRBV5-1 and TRBJ2-5, with 9 positions matching TRBD2. Germline CDR1 SGHRS, CDR2 YFSETQ. The V segment lost 3 bases and the J segment 0 bases; nucleotides outside the gene matches: 9. This CDR3 contains 17 residues. The CDR3: CASSSPGLAGNQETQYF. The CDR3 DNA reads as TGCGCCAGCAGCTCCCCGGGGCTAGCGGGAAACCAAGAGACCCAGTACTTC.

V is TRBV7-2 and J is TRBJ2-2; 11 nucleotides line up with TRBD2. Germline V gene sequence: CDR1 SGHTA, CDR2 FQGNSA. Trimming removed 1 base from V and 6 bases from J; junction bases left unmatched: 7. The CDR3 extends over 17 amino acids. The DNA of the CDR3 is TGTGCCAGCAGCTTAGTGGCTACTAGCGGGGGCCCCGGGGAGCTGTTTTTT. Its translation: CASSLVATSGGPGELFF. Looking up the rest from reference TRBV7-2 and TRBJ2-2 gives the full variable domain: GAGVSQSPSNKVTEKGKDVELRCDPISGHTALYWYRQSLGQGLEFLIYFQGNSAPDKSGLPSDRFSAERTGGSVSTLTIQRTQQEDSAVYLCASSLVATSGGPGELFFGEGSRLTVL.

This clone was counted only a few times. The rearrangement links TRBV11-2 to TRBJ1-1; D not certain. V was pared by 2 bases and J by 6 bases, with 19 bases between. Germline V gene data show CDR1 as SGHAT and CDR2 as FQNNGV. The CDR3 is 16 residues long. CDR3 in DNA: TGTGCCAGCAGCTTATCAGGTGGCAGCGCGGGTTCTGAAGCTTTCTTT. It encodes CASSLSGGSAGSEAFF.

The CDR3 DNA reads TGTGCCAGCAGGGACCGGACAGGGGGCGTACAGCCCCAGCATTTT. Its protein is CASRDRTGGVQPQHF. The chain has TRBV6-5 and TRBJ1-5; 11 bases are shared with TRBD1. The CDR3 spans 15 residues. V lost 6 bases and J lost 7; bases outside the gene matches: 8. Germline CDR1 and CDR2: MNHEY and SVGAGI.